This T cell receptor beta chain was identified during a study of monozygotic twins with inflammatory bowel disease. TCRdb reprocessed the 5' RACE reads and reports one entry per CDR3 protein, with no DNA. This table lists 400,000 to 500,000 distinct CDR3 sequences. The CDR3 runs to 14 residues. The germline V gene encodes CDR1 SEHNR and CDR2 FQNEAQ (reference sequence). V and J are TRBV7-9 and TRBJ1-3. Sequenced material: blood. The origin of this receptor is a human donor with ulcerative colitis or Crohn's disease, or a healthy co-twin of an affected twin (not recorded which). CDR3 sequence reads: CASRGPGGQNTIYF.